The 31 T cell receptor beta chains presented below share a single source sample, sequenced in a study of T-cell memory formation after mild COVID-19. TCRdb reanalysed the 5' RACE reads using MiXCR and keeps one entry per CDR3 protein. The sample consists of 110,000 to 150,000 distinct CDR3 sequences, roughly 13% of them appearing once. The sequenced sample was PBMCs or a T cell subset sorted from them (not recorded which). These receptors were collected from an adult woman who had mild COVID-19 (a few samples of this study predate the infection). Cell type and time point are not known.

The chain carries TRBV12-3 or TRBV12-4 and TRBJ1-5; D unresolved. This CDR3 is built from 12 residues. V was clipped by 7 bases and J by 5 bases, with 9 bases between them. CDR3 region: CASKDRDQPQHF. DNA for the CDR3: TGTGCCAGCAAGGACCGAGATCAGCCCCAGCATTTT.

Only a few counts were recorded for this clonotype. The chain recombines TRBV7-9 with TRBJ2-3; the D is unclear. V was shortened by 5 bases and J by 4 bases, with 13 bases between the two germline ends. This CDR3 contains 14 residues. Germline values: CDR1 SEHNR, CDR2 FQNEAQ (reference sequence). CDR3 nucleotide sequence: TGTGCCAGCAGCCAAGAACCGTTAGCAGATACGCAGTATTTT. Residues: CASSQEPLADTQYF.

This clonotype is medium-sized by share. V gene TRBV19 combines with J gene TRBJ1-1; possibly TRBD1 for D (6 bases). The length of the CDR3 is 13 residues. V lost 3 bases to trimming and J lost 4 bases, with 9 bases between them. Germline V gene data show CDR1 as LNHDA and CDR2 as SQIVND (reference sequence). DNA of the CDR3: TGTGCCAGTAGTATCGGAGGGGGCACTGAAGCTTTCTTT. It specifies CASSIGGGTEAFF.

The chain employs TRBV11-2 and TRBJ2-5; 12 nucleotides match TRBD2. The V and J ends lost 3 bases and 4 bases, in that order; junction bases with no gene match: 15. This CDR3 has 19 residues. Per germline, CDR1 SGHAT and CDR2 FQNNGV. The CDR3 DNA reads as TGTGCCAGCAGCTTCGAGATTAGGCTAGCGGGAGGGCCGGTAGAGACCCAGTACTTC. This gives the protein CASSFEIRLAGGPVETQYF.

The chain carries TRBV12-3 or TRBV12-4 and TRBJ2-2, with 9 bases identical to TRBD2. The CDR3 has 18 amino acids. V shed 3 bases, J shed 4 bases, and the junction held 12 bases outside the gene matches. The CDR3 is CASSFRPIAGGGTGELFF. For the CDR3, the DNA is TGTGCCAGCAGTTTCCGCCCTATTGCGGGAGGGGGCACCGGGGAGCTGTTTTTT.

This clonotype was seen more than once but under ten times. CDR3 DNA sequence: TGCAGCGTTCGCGTAGAGAACATTCAGTACTTC. This sequence encodes CSVRVENIQYF. The chain carries TRBV29-1 and TRBJ2-4; no reliable D call. Looked up from germline, CDR1 is SQVTM and CDR2 is ANQGSEA. The CDR3 has 11 amino acids. Trimming took off 5 bases at V and 7 bases at J, with 9 bases between the two ends.

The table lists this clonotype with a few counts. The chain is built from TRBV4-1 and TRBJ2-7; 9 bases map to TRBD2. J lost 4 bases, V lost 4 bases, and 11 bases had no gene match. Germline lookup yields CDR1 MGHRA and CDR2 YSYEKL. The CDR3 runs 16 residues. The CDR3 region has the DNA TGCGCCAGCAGCCCCCAAGCGGGAGGCAGCGTATACGAGCAGTACTTC. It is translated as CASSPQAGGSVYEQYF.

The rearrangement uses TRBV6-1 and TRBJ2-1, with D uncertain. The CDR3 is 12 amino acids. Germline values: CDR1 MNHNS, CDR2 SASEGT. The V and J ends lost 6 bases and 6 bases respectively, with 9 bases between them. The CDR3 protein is CASSKTSNEQFF. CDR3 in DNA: TGTGCCAGCAGCAAAACAAGCAATGAGCAGTTCTTC.

The CDR3 loop is CASSSHRDRGRTGELFF. The CDR3 DNA reads TGCGCCAGCAGCTCCCACCGGGACAGGGGACGGACCGGGGAGCTGTTTTTT. The gene calls are TRBV5-1 and TRBJ2-2, with TRBD1 matching 10 bases. Trimming cost V 3 bases and J 5 bases; bases outside gene matches: 10. The CDR3 covers 17 residues. Germline V gives CDR1 SGHRS, CDR2 YFSETQ.

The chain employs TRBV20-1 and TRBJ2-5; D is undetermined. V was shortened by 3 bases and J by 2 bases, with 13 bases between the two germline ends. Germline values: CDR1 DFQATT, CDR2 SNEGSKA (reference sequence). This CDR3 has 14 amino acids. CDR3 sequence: CSARPFGLQETQYF. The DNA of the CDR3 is TGCAGTGCTAGGCCATTCGGGCTACAAGAGACCCAGTACTTC.

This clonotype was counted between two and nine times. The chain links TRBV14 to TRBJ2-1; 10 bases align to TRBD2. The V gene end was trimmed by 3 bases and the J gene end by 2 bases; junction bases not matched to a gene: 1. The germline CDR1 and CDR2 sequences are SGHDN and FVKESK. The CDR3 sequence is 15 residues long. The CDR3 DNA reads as TGTGCCAGCAGCCATCTAGCGGGGGCCTACAATGAGCAGTTCTTC. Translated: CASSHLAGAYNEQFF. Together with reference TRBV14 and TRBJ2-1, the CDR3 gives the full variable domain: EAGVTQFPSHSVIEKGQTVTLRCDPISGHDNLYWYRRVMGKEIKFLLHFVKESKQDESGMPNNRFLAERTGGTYSTLKVQPAELEDSGVYFCASSHLAGAYNEQFFGPGTRLTVL.

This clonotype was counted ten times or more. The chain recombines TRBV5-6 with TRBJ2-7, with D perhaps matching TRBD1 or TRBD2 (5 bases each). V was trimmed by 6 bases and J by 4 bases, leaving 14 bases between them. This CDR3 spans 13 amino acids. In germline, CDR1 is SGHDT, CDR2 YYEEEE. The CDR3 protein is CASMWDPGYEQYF. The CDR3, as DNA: TGTGCCAGCATGTGGGACCCTGGATACGAGCAGTACTTC.

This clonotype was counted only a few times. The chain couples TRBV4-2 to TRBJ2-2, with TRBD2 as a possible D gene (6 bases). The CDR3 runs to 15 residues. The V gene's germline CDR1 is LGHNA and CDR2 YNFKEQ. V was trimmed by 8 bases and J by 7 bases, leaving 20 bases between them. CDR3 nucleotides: TGTGCCAGCGGATTCGGGAGTCATCCGGGCGGGGAGCTGTTTTTT. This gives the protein CASGFGSHPGGELFF.

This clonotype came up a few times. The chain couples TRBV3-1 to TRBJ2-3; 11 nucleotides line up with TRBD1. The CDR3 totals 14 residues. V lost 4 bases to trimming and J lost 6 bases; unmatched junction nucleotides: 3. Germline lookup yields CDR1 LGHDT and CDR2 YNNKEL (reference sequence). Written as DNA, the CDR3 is TGTGCCAGCAGCCCTTGGGACAGGGGGGATACGCAGTATTTT. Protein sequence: CASSPWDRGDTQYF.

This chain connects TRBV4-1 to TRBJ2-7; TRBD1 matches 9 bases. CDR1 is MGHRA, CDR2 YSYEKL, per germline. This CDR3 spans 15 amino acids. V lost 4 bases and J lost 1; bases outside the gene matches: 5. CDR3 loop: CASSPGQGSSYEQYF. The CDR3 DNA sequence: TGCGCCAGCAGCCCTGGACAGGGGAGTTCCTACGAGCAGTACTTC.

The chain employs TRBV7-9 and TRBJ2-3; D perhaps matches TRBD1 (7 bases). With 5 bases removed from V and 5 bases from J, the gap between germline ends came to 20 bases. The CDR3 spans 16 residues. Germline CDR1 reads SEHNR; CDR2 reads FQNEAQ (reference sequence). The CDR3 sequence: CASSRGPSDQGDTQYF. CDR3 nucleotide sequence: TGTGCCAGCAGCAGGGGGCCTAGCGATCAGGGAGATACGCAGTATTTT. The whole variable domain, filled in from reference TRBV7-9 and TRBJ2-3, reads DTGVSQNPRHKITKRGQNVTFRCDPISEHNRLYWYRQTLGQGPEFLTYFQNEAQLEKSRLLSDRFSAERPKGSFSTLEIQRTEQGDSAMYLCASSRGPSDQGDTQYFGPGTRLTVL.

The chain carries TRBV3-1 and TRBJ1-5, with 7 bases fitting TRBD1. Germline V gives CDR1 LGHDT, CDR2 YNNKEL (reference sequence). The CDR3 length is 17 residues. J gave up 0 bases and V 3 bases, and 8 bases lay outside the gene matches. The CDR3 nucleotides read TGTGCCAGCAGCCAGGCAGGGGGACCATATAGCAATCAGCCCCAGCATTTT. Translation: CASSQAGGPYSNQPQHF.

CDR3 loop: CSAGGGNEQFF. CDR3 sequence (DNA): TGCAGCGCCGGAGGGGGGAATGAGCAGTTCTTC. The chain combines TRBV29-1 with TRBJ2-1; D assignment may be TRBD1 or TRBD2 (6 bases each). Trimming left V 7 bases short and J 7 bases short, with 11 bases between. The CDR3 consists of 11 residues. CDR1 and CDR2 from the germline V gene are SQVTM and ANQGSEA.

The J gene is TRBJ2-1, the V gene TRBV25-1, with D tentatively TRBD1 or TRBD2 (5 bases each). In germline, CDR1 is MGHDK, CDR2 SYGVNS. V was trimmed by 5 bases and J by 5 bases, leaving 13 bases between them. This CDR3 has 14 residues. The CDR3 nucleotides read TGTGCCAGCAGTTATGGGGGACGGAACAATGAGCAGTTCTTC. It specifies CASSYGGRNNEQFF.

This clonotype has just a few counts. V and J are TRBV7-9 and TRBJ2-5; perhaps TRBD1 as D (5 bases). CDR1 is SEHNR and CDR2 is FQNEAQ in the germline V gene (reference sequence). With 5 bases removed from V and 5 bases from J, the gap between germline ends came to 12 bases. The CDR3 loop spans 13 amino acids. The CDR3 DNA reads TGTGCCAGCAGCCCCCCAGGGCCGGAGACCCAGTACTTC. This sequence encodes CASSPPGPETQYF. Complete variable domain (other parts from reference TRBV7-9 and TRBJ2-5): DTGVSQNPRHKITKRGQNVTFRCDPISEHNRLYWYRQTLGQGPEFLTYFQNEAQLEKSRLLSDRFSAERPKGSFSTLEIQRTEQGDSAMYLCASSPPGPETQYFGPGTRLLVL.

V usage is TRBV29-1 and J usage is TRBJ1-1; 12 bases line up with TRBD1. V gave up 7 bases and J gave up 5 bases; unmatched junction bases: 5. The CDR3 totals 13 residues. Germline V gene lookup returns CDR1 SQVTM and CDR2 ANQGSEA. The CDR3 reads CSGGTGGDTEAFF. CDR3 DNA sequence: TGCAGCGGAGGGACAGGGGGCGATACTGAAGCTTTCTTT.

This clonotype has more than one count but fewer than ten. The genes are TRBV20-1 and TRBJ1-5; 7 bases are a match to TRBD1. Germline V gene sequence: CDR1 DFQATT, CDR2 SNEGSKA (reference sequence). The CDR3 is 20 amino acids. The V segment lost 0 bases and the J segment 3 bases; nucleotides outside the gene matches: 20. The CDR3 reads CSARDLEPPITDRDNQPQHF. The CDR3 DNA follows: TGCAGTGCTAGAGATCTAGAACCACCGATAACTGACAGGGACAATCAGCCCCAGCATTTT.

The CDR3 here is CASSLSFTDTQYF. DNA for the CDR3: TGTGCCAGCAGTTTATCGTTCACAGATACGCAGTATTTT. This chain joins TRBV27 and TRBJ2-3; D is uncertain. The germline V and J ends were trimmed by 0 bases and 2 bases, with 3 bases remaining between them. The germline V gene has CDR1 MNHEY and CDR2 SMNVEV (reference sequence). This CDR3 contains 13 residues.

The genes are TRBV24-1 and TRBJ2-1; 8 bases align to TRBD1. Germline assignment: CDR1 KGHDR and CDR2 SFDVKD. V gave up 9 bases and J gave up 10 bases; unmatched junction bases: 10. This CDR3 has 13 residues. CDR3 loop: CATGGQGAGEQFF. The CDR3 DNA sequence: TGTGCCACCGGGGGCCAGGGGGCAGGGGAGCAGTTCTTC.

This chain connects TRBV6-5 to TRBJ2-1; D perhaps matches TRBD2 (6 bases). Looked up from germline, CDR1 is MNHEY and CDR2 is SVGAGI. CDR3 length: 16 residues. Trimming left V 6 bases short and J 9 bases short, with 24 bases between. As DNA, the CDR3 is TGTGCCAGCAGGAGGAATAGACTAGAGGGTAAGGGTGAGCAGTTCTTC. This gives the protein CASRRNRLEGKGEQFF.

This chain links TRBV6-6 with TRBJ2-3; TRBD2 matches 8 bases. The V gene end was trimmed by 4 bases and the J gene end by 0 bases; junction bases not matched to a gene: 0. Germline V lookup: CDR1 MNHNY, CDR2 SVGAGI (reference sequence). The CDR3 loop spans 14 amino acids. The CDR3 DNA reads TGTGCCAGCAGTTCTAGCGGGAGCACAGATACGCAGTATTTT. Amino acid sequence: CASSSSGSTDTQYF.

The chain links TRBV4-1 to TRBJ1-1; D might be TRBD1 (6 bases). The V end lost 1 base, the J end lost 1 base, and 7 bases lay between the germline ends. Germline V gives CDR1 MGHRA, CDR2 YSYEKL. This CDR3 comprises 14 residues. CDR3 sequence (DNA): TGCGCCAGCAGCCAAGTAGGGGGGAACACTGAAGCTTTCTTT. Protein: CASSQVGGNTEAFF.

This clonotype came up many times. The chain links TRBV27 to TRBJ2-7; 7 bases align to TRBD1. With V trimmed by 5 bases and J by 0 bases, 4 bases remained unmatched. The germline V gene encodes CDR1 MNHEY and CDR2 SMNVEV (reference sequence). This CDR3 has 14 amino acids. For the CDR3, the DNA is TGTGCCAGCAGTCTGGGACAGAACTCCTACGAGCAGTACTTC. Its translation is CASSLGQNSYEQYF.

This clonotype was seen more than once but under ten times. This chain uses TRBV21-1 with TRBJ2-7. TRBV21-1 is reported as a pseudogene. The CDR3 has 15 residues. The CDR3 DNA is TGTGCCAGCAGCAAAGAAGGGATAGGCTCCTACGAGCAGTACTTC. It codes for CASSKEGIGSYEQYF.

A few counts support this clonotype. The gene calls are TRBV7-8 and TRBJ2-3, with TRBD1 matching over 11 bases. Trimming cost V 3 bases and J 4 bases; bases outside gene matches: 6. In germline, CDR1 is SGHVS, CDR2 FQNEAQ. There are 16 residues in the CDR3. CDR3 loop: CASSLGPGQGADTQYF. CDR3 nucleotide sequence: TGTGCCAGCAGCTTGGGGCCGGGACAGGGGGCAGATACGCAGTATTTT.

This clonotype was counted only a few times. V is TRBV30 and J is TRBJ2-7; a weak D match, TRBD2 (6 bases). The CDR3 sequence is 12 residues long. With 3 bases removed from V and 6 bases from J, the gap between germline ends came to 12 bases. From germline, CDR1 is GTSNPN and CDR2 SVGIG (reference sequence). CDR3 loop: CAWSVGRSEQYF. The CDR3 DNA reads TGTGCCTGGAGCGTAGGGAGGTCCGAGCAGTACTTC.